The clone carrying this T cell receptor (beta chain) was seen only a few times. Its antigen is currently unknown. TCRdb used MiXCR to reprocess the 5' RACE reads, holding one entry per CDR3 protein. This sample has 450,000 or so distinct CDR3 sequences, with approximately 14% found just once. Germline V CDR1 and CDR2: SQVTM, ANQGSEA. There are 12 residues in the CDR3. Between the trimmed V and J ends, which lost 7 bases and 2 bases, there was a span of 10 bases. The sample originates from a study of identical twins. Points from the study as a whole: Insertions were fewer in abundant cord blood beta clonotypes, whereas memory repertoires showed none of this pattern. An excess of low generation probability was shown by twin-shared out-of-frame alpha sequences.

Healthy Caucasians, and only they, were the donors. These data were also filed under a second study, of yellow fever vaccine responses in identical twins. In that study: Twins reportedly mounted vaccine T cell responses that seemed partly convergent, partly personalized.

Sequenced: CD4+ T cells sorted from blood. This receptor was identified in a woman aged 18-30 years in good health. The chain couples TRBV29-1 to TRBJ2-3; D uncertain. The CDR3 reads CSERVDTDTQYF. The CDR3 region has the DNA TGCAGCGAAAGGGTGGACACAGATACGCAGTATTTT.